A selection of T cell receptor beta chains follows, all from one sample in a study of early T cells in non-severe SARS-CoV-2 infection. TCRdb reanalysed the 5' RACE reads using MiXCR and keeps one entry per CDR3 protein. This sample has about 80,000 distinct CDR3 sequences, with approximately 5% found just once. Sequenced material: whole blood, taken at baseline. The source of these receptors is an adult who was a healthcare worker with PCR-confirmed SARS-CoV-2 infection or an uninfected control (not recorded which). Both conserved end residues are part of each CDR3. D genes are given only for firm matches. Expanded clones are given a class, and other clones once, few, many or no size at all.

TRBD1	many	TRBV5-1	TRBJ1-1	CASSLVPGQGANTEAFF	TGCGCCAGCAGCTTGGTCCCCGGACAGGGGGCGAACACTGAAGCTTTCTTT
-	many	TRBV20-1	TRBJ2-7	CSASDSGVSYEQYF	TGCAGTGCTAGCGACTCAGGGGTTTCCTACGAGCAGTACTTC
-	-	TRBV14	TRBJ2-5	CASSFVGGVETQYF	TGTGCCAGCAGCTTCGTCGGGGGTGTCGAGACCCAGTACTTC
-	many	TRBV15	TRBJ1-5	CATSRDREPQHF	TGTGCCACCAGCAGAGATCGTGAGCCCCAGCATTTT
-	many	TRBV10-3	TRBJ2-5	CAIGGQQETQYF	TGTGCCATCGGGGGACAACAAGAGACCCAGTACTTC
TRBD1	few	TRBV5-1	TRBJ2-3	CASSHPPDRAVNTQYF	TGCGCCAGCAGCCACCCTCCGGACAGGGCGGTAAATACGCAGTATTTT
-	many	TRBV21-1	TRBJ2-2	CASRRRQGTGELFF	TGTGCCAGCCGCCGGCGACAGGGCACCGGGGAGCTGTTTTTT
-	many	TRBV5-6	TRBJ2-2	CASSRNPKGELFF	TGTGCCAGCAGCCGAAACCCTAAGGGGGAGCTGTTTTTT
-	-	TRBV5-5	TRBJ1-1	CASSSLTGGFNTEAFF	TGTGCCAGCAGCTCGTTGACAGGCGGATTTAACACTGAAGCTTTCTTT
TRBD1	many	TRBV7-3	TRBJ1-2	CASSQQGGYGYTF	TGTGCCAGCAGCCAACAGGGGGGATATGGCTACACCTTC
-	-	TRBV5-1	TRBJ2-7	CASSLSAYEQYF	TGCGCCAGCAGCTTGTCGGCCTACGAGCAGTACTTC
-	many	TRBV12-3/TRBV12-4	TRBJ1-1	CASSLAGGNTEAFF	TGTGCCAGCAGTTTAGCAGGGGGGAACACTGAAGCTTTCTTT
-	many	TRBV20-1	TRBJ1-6	CSALSTGLYSPLHF	TGCAGTGCCCTCTCCACGGGGTTATACTCACCCCTCCACTTT
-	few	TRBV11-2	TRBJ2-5	CASSSHLAGRETQYF	TGTGCCAGCAGCTCGCATTTGGCGGGTAGGGAGACCCAGTACTTC
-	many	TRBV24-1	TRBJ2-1	CATSDLQYNEQFF	TGTGCCACCAGTGATTTGCAGTACAATGAGCAGTTCTTC
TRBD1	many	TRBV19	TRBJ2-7	CASSIRQGGYEQYF	TGTGCCAGTAGTATCCGACAGGGGGGGTACGAGCAGTACTTC
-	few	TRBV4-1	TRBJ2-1	CASSQVPEGGQFF	TGCGCCAGCAGCCAAGTGCCGGAGGGGGGGCAGTTCTTC
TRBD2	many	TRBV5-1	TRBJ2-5	CASSLGVREGRETQYF	TGCGCCAGCAGCTTGGGGGTGCGGGAGGGCCGAGAGACCCAGTACTTC
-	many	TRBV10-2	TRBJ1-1	CASSSGLEAFF	TGCGCCAGCAGTTCTGGGTTGGAAGCTTTCTTT